The 11 T cell receptor beta chains presented below share a single source sample, sequenced in a study of blood T cells in healthy people across ages (dated by TCRdb to about 2015). Library creation used 5' RACE. Instrument used: Illumina HiSeq 2500. A second PCR of about 6 to 11 cycles was run with a J-beta primer mix and a sample-barcoded 5' primer. TCRdb passed the public sequencing reads through fastp at Q25 and MiXCR, retaining productive beta sequences. Each entry merges the rows of one CDR3 protein and shows their most common DNA and genes. The sample table records roughly 1,100,000 distinct CDR3 sequences; under 30% of these occur just once. About 0.72% of the sample is in the top ten clones. These data were likewise used in another study, on T cells of mothers and their children.

The sample comprised blood. The origin of the receptors is a girl aged 2 to 10 in good health.

This chain links TRBV19 with TRBJ1-5; 8 nucleotides agree with TRBD1. In germline, CDR1 is LNHDA, CDR2 SQIVND (reference sequence). V gave up 0 bases and J gave up 7 bases; unmatched junction bases: 5. The CDR3 runs to 15 residues. This CDR3 is CASSIESGGWQPQHF. Written as DNA, the CDR3 is TGTGCCAGTAGTATAGAATCAGGGGGCTGGCAGCCCCAGCATTTT.

The chain employs TRBV7-3 and TRBJ2-2; D remains unclear. Trimming took off 5 bases at V and 1 base at J, with 14 bases between the two ends. Germline CDR1 reads SGHTA; CDR2 reads FQGTGA. The CDR3 totals 16 residues. The CDR3 sequence: CASSLSLGMNTGELFF. For the CDR3, the DNA is TGTGCCAGCAGCCTCTCTTTAGGGATGAACACCGGGGAGCTGTTTTTT.

This clonotype was observed a handful of times. The genes are TRBV20-1 and TRBJ2-5; 7 nucleotides line up with TRBD2. The J call could be wrong; TRBJ2-1 is a better fit for the DNA end. Germline V gives CDR1 DFQATT, CDR2 SNEGSKA (reference sequence). The CDR3 covers 15 residues. The CDR3 region has the DNA TGCAGTGCGGATTCTAGCGGCGACGCCTACAATGAGCAGTTCTTC. Residues: CSADSSGDAYNEQFF.

V usage is TRBV19 and J usage is TRBJ2-4; tentative D call: TRBD1 (6 bases). The CDR3 extends over 15 amino acids. Trimming took off 2 bases at V and 1 base at J, with 9 bases between the two ends. CDR1 and CDR2 from the germline V gene are LNHDA and SQIVND (reference sequence). This chain's CDR3 is CASSILGAAKNIQYF. In DNA form, the CDR3 reads TGTGCCAGTAGTATATTGGGGGCTGCCAAAAACATTCAGTACTTC.

The sample holds a few counts of this clonotype. Relative to the germline gene, one junction end is altered; a read error may explain this. The chain has TRBV29-1 and TRBJ2-5; 9 nucleotides line up with TRBD1. This CDR3 has 14 amino acids. In germline, CDR1 is SQVTM, CDR2 ANQGSEA. The CDR3 DNA follows: TGCAGCGTTGATGGGACAGGGATTCAAGAGACCCGGTACTTC. It encodes CSVDGTGIQETRYF.

The rearrangement uses TRBV7-3 and TRBJ2-2; TRBD2 matches at 13 bases. Trimming took 0 bases from V and 7 from J; bases not matched to a gene: 11. Germline lookup yields CDR1 SGHTA and CDR2 FQGTGA. There are 19 residues in the CDR3. CDR3 DNA: TGTGCCAGCAGCTTAACGCTGGGACTAGCGGGAAGCGCTGGCGGGGAGCTGTTTTTT. This sequence encodes CASSLTLGLAGSAGGELFF. Supplemented by reference TRBV7-3 and TRBJ2-2, the full variable domain reads GAGVSQTPSNKVTEKGKYVELRCDPISGHTALYWYRQSLGQGPEFLIYFQGTGAADDSGLPNDRFFAVRPEGSVSTLKIQRTERGDSAVYLCASSLTLGLAGSAGGELFFGEGSRLTVL.

There are a few counts of this clonotype. The chain couples TRBV16 to TRBJ1-1; tentative D call: TRBD1 (5 bases). Trimming removed 3 bases at V and 1 base at J, with 15 bases between. Germline values: CDR1 KGHSY, CDR2 FQNENV. The CDR3 contains 16 residues. The CDR3 spells CASSHPAAGPNTEAFF. CDR3 sequence (DNA): TGTGCCAGCAGCCACCCCGCGGCGGGGCCGAACACTGAAGCTTTCTTT.

This clonotype appeared a few times. J is TRBJ1-2 and V is TRBV3-1, with a tentative D call TRBD1 (6 bases). This CDR3 contains 13 residues. The V gene lost 8 bases and the J gene lost 1 base, with 11 bases spanning the gap. Germline values: CDR1 LGHDT, CDR2 YNNKEL (reference sequence). The CDR3 loop is CASGTQVNYGYTF. In nucleotides, the CDR3 is TGTGCCAGCGGGACACAGGTTAACTATGGCTACACCTTC.

This clonotype was observed a handful of times. J is TRBJ1-2 and V is TRBV4-1; D remains ambiguous. Trimming left V 4 bases short and J 2 bases short, with 17 bases between. The CDR3 length is 16 residues. In germline, CDR1 is MGHRA, CDR2 YSYEKL. CDR3 sequence (DNA): TGCGCCAGCAGCCCCGCTGGCGGACGAACAAACTATGGCTACACCTTC. Protein: CASSPAGGRTNYGYTF.

The chain combines TRBV13 with TRBJ2-1, with TRBD1 identical over 7 bases. The last part of the DNA fits TRBJ2-7 better; the J call may be wrong. Germline CDR1 PRHDT, CDR2 FYEKMQ (reference sequence). CDR3 length: 14 amino acids. The chain's CDR3 is CASSGRDSLYEQYF. The DNA of the CDR3 is TGTGCCAGCAGCGGCCGGGACAGCCTCTACGAGCAGTACTTC.

In this sample, this clonotype turned up a few times. The CDR3 nucleotides are TGTGCCAGCAGTTCGGTTATAAGCTCCTACGAGCAGTACTTC. Amino acid sequence: CASSSVISSYEQYF. The rearrangement uses TRBV25-1 and TRBJ2-7; D gene unclear. CDR3 length: 14 amino acids. The V gene lost 5 bases and the J gene lost 0 bases, with 11 bases spanning the gap. Looked up from germline, CDR1 is MGHDK and CDR2 is SYGVNS.